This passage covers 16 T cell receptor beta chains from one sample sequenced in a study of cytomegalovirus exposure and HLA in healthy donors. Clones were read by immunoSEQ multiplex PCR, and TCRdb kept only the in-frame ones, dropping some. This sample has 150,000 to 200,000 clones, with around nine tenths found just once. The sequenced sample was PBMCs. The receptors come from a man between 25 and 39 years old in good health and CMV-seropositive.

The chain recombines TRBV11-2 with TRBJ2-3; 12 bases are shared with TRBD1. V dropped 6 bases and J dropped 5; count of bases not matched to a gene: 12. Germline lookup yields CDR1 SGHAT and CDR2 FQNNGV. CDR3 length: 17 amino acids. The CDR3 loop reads CASRISGTGGRVDTQYF. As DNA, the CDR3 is TGTGCCAGCAGGATATCCGGGACAGGGGGCAGGGTAGATACGCAGTATTTT.

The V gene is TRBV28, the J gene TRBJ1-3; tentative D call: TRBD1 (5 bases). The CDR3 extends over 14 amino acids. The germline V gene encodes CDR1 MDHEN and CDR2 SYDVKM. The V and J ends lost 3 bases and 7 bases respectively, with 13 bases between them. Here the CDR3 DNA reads TGTGCCAGCAGTTTGGGGGGGGTTCGGAACACCATATATTTT. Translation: CASSLGGVRNTIYF.

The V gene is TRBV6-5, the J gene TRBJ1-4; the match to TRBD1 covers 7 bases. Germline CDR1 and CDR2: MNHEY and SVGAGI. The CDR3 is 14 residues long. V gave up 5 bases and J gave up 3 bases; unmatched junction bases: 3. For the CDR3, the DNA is TGTGCCAGCAGTCCCGGGACAGCTAATGAAAAACTGTTTTTT. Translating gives CASSPGTANEKLFF.

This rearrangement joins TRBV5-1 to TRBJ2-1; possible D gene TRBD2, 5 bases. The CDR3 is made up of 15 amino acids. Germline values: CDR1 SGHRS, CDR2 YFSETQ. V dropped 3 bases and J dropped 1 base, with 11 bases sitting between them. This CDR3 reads CASSYAGESYNEQFF. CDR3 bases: TGCGCCAGCAGCTATGCGGGCGAGTCCTACAATGAGCAGTTCTTC.

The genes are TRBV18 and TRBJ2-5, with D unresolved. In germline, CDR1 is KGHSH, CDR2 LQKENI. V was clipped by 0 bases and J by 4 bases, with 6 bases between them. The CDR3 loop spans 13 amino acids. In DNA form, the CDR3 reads TGTGCCAGCTCACCACCGAACTCAGAGACCCAGTACTTC. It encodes CASSPPNSETQYF. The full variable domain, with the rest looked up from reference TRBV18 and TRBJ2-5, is NAGVMQNPRHLVRRRGQEARLRCSPMKGHSHVYWYRQLPEEGLKFMVYLQKENIIDESGMPKERFSAEFPKEGPSILRIQQVVRGDSAAYFCASSPPNSETQYFGPGTRLLVL.

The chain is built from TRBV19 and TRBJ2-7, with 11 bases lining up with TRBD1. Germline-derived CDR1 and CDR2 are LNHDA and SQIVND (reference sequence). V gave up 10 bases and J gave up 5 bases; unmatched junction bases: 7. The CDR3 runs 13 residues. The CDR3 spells CATVDRGRDEQYF. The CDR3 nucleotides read TGTGCCACTGTGGACAGGGGGCGTGACGAGCAGTACTTC.

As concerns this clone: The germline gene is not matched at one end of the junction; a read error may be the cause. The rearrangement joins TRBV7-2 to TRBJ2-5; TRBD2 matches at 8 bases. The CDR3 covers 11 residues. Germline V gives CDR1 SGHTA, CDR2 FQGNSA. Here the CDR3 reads CASSLSGVIHF. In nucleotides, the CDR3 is TGTGCCAGCAGTCTTAGCGGGGTCATACACTTC.

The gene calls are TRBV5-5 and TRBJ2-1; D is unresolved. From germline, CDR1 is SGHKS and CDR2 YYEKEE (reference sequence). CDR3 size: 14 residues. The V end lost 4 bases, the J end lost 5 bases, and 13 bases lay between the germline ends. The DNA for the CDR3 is TGTGCCAGCAGCGACATAACGAGCCACAATGAGCAGTTCTTC. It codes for CASSDITSHNEQFF.

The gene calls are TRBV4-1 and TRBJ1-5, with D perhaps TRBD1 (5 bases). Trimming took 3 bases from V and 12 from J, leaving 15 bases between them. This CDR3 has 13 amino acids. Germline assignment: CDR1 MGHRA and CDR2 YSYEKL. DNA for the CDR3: TGCGCCAGCAGCCAGGGCTGGCTAGGGGTCCAGCATTTT. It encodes CASSQGWLGVQHF.

CDR3 coding DNA: TGTGCCAGCAGCTTAGGGACTCAAGAGACCCAGTACTTC. Encoded protein: CASSLGTQETQYF. The chain combines TRBV7-7 with TRBJ2-5; a possible D gene is TRBD2 (5 bases). The CDR3 length is 13 residues. Germline V CDR1 and CDR2: SSHAT, FNYEAQ (reference sequence). V lost 1 base to trimming and J lost 2 bases, with 5 bases between them.

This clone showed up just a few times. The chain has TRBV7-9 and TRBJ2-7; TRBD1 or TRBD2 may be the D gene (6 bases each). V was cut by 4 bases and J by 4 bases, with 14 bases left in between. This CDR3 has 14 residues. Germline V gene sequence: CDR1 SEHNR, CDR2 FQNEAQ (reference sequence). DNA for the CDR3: TGTGCCAGCAGCTCCGTTACAGGGAGGTACGAGCAGTACTTC. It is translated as CASSSVTGRYEQYF.

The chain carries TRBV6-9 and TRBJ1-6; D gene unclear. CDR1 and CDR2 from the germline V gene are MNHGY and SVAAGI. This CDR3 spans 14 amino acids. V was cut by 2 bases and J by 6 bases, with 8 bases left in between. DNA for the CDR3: TGTGCCAGCAGTTATGTTACCCTTAATTCACCCCTCCACTTT. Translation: CASSYVTLNSPLHF.

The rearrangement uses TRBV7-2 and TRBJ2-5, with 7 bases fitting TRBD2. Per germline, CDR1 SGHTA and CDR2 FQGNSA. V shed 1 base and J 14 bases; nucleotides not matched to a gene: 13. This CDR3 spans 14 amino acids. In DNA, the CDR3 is TGTGCCAGCAGCTTAGTGGGGGAGGGGAGGGCCACCTACTTC. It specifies CASSLVGEGRATYF.

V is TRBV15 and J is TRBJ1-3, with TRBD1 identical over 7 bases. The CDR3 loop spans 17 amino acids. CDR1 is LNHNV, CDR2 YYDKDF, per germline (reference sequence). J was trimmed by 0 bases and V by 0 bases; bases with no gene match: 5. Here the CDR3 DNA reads TGTGCCACCAGCAGAGATGACAGGGCCGACTCTGGAAACACCATATATTTT. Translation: CATSRDDRADSGNTIYF. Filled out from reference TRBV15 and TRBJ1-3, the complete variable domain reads DAMVIQNPRYQVTQFGKPVTLSCSQTLNHNVMYWYQQKSSQAPKLLFHYYDKDFNNEADTPDNFQSRRPNTSFCFLDIRSPGLGDTAMYLCATSRDDRADSGNTIYFGEGSWLTVV.

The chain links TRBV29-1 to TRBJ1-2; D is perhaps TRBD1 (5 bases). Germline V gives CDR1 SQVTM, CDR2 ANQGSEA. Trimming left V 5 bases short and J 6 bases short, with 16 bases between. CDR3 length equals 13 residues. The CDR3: CSVPGVPADGYTF. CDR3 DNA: TGCAGCGTTCCGGGGGTTCCTGCGGATGGCTACACCTTC.

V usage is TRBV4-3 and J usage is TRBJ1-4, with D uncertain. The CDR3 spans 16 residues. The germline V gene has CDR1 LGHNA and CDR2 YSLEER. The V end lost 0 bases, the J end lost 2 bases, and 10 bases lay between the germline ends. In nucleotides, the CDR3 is TGCGCCAGCAGCCAAGATCAAATCCAGACTAATGAAAAACTGTTTTTT. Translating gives CASSQDQIQTNEKLFF.